This T cell receptor beta chain was captured in a study of cytomegalovirus exposure and HLA in healthy donors. The germline gives CDR1 SGHTA, CDR2 FQGTGA. This CDR3 region has 14 residues. Losses at the gene ends were 6 bases for V and 3 bases for J; bases not matched to a gene: 7. PCR was performed using 60 Vbeta and 13 Jbeta primers. The protocol was immunoSEQ multiplex PCR, while the TCRdb copy is restricted to in-frame clones and leaves out a portion. The repertoire includes 70,000 to 90,000 clones, 65% to 80% of them detected once, and about 22% sits in the top ten. V gene TRBV7-3 combines with J gene TRBJ2-5; 7 bases map to TRBD1. Input material: PBMCs. The sequence was obtained from a man aged 40-49 years in good health and CMV-seropositive. The CDR3 nucleotides are TGTGCCAGCAGTCGACAGGGTGCCAAAGAGACCCAGTACTTC. Protein: CASSRQGAKETQYF.